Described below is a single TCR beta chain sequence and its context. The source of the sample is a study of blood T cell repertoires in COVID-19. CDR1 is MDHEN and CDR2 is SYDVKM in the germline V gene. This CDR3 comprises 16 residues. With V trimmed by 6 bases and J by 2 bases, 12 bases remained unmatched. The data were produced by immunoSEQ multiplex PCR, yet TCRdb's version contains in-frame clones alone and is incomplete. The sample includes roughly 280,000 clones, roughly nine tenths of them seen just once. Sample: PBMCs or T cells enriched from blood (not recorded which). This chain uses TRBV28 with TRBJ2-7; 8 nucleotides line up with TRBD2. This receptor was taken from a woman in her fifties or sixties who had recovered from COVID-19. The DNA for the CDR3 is TGTGCCAGCAGGTTGAGCGGAGCGGGGGCCCCCTACGAGCAGTACTTC. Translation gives CASRLSGAGAPYEQYF.